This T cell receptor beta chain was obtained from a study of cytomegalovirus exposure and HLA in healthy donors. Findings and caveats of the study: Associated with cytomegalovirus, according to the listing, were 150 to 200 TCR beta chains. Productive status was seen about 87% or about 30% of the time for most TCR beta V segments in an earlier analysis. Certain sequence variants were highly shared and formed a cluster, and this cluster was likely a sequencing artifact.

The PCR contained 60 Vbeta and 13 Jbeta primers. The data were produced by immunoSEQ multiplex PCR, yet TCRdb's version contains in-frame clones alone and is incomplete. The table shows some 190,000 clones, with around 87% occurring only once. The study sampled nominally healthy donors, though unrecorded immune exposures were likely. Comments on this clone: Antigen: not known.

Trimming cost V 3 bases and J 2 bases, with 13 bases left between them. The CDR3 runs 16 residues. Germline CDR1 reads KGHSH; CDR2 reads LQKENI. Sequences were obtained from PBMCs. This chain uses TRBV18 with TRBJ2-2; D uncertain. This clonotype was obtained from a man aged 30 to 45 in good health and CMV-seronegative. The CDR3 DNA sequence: TGTGCCAGCTCACCCGTTGGCCAATCTAACACCGGGGAGCTGTTTTTT. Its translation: CASSPVGQSNTGELFF.